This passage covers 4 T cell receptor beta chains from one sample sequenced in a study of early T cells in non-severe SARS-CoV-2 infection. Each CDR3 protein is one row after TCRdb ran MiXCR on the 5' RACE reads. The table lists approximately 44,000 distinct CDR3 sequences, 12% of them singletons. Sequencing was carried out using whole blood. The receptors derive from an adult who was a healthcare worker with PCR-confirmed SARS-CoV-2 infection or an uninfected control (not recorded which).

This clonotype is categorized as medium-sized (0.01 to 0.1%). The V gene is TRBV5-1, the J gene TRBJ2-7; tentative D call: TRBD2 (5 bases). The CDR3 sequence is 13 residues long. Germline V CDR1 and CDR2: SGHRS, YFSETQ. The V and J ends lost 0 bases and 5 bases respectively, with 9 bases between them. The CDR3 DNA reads TGCGCCAGCAGCTTGGACATCGGGAACGAGCAGTACTTC. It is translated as CASSLDIGNEQYF.

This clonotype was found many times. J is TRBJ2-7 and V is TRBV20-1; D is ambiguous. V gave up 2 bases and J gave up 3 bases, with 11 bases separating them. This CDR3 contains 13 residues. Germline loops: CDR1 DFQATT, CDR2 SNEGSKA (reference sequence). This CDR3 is CSARLLQNYEQYF. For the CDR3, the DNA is TGCAGTGCTAGACTCTTACAAAACTACGAGCAGTACTTC.

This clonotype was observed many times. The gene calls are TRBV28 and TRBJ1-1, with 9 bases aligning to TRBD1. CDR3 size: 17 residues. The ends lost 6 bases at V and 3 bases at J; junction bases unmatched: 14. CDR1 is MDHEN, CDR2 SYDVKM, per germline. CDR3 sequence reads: CASRESKGTGYHTEAFF. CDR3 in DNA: TGTGCCAGCAGGGAGAGTAAAGGGACAGGGTATCACACTGAAGCTTTCTTT.

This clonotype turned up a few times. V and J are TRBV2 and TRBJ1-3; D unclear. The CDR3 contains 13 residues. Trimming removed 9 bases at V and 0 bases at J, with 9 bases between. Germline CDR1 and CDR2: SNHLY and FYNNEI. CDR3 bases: TGTGCCAGACAGCGACACTCTGGAAACACCATATATTTT. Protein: CARQRHSGNTIYF. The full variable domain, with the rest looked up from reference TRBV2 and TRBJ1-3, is EPEVTQTPSHQVTQMGQEVILRCVPISNHLYFYWYRQILGQKVEFLVSFYNNEISEKSEIFDDQFSVERPDGSNFTLKIRSTKLEDSAMYFCARQRHSGNTIYFGEGSWLTVV.